The 26 T cell receptor beta chains given below trace back to one sample, sequenced in a study of shared clonotypes between healthy human individuals (dated by TCRdb to the early 2020s). The method behind the library was the immunoSEQ multiplex PCR assay. The table comes from immuneACCESS by way of TCRdb, which keeps in-frame sequences with V and J called. Part of the clones is missing from these tables; in studies checked, under half for an unresolved V gene and the rest for unknown reasons. The sample table shows 1,500,000 or so clones, and roughly 95% are seen once. Roughly 1.2% of the sample belongs to the ten largest clones. The sequencing input was naive CD4+ T cells sorted from blood. The cell subset or site label here, explained by the study, means: CD45RA+ positively selected. The receptors shown here come from a man aged 30 to 39 in good health.

Concerning this clone: Other DNA sequences in this sample translate to the same CDR3. The genes are TRBV27 and TRBJ1-1; unclear D gene. V was shortened by 0 bases and J by 4 bases, with 9 bases between the two germline ends. Per germline, CDR1 MNHEY and CDR2 SMNVEV (reference sequence). The length of the CDR3 is 14 residues. DNA for the CDR3: TGTGCCAGCAGTTTATCCGGGAGGGCCACTGAAGCTTTCTTT. Its translation is CASSLSGRATEAFF.

This rearrangement joins TRBV9 to TRBJ2-7; TRBD2 is a possible D gene (5 bases). Trimming removed 0 bases from V and 0 bases from J, with 13 bases in between. The CDR3 covers 16 residues. Germline V gene lookup returns CDR1 SGDLS and CDR2 YYNGEE. The CDR3 spells CASSVGLAGPSYEQYF. For the CDR3, the DNA is TGTGCCAGCAGCGTAGGGTTGGCGGGCCCCTCCTACGAGCAGTACTTC. Supplemented by reference TRBV9 and TRBJ2-7, the full variable domain reads DSGVTQTPKHLITATGQRVTLRCSPRSGDLSVYWYQQSLDQGLQFLIQYYNGEERAKGNILERFSAQQFPDLHSELNLSSLELGDSALYFCASSVGLAGPSYEQYFGPGTRLTVT.

The chain joins TRBV7-3 to TRBJ2-2, with D unclear. Deletions cut 0 bases from V and 3 bases from J, with 5 bases between. Germline assignment: CDR1 SGHTA and CDR2 FQGTGA. The CDR3 is made up of 14 amino acids. CDR3 residues: CASSLTRHTGELFF. CDR3 nucleotide sequence: TGTGCCAGCAGCTTAACGAGGCACACCGGGGAGCTGTTTTTT.

This chain uses TRBV7-9 with TRBJ2-6; D not resolved. The CDR3 loop spans 17 amino acids. Trimming removed 5 bases from V and 0 bases from J, with 14 bases in between. Germline V gene sequence: CDR1 SEHNR, CDR2 FQNEAQ (reference sequence). CDR3 sequence: CASSHSRGFSGANVLTF. The CDR3, as DNA: TGTGCCAGCAGCCACTCCCGAGGATTCTCTGGGGCCAACGTCCTGACTTTC. The full variable domain, its missing parts supplied by reference TRBV7-9 and TRBJ2-6, is DTGVSQNPRHKITKRGQNVTFRCDPISEHNRLYWYRQTLGQGPEFLTYFQNEAQLEKSRLLSDRFSAERPKGSFSTLEIQRTEQGDSAMYLCASSHSRGFSGANVLTFGAGSRLTVL.

The chain couples TRBV5-6 to TRBJ2-7; 7 nucleotides align to TRBD2. Germline V gene lookup returns CDR1 SGHDT and CDR2 YYEEEE. The CDR3 runs 17 residues. V lost 1 base, J lost 0 bases, and 10 bases stayed unmatched. The CDR3 protein is CASSLISRAGLSYEQYF. In DNA, the CDR3 is TGTGCCAGCAGCTTGATCTCTCGAGCGGGGCTCTCCTACGAGCAGTACTTC. The full variable domain, in which reference TRBV5-6 and TRBJ2-7 provide the parts outside the CDR3, is DAGVTQSPTHLIKTRGQQVTLRCSPKSGHDTVSWYQQALGQGPQFIFQYYEEEERQRGNFPDRFSGHQFPNYSSELNVNALLLGDSALYLCASSLISRAGLSYEQYFGPGTRLTVT.

The chain combines TRBV28 with TRBJ1-2; 7 nucleotides match TRBD1. V lost 6 bases, J lost 4 bases, and 14 bases stayed unmatched. Germline V gene lookup returns CDR1 MDHEN and CDR2 SYDVKM. The CDR3 is made up of 16 amino acids. CDR3: CASSSRTTDRVYGYTF. The CDR3 nucleotides read TGTGCCAGCAGCTCTCGAACTACCGACAGGGTCTATGGCTACACCTTC.

The CDR3 sequence: CASSLSRLSGANVLTF. The CDR3 coding sequence is TGTGCCAGCAGTTTATCAAGGCTCTCTGGGGCCAACGTCCTGACTTTC. The rearrangement uses TRBV27 and TRBJ2-6; unclear D gene. Deletions cut 0 bases from V and 0 bases from J, with 6 bases between. CDR1 and CDR2 from the germline V gene are MNHEY and SMNVEV (reference sequence). This CDR3 has 16 residues.

This chain links TRBV28 with TRBJ2-2; D is unclear. The CDR3 extends over 14 amino acids. CDR1 is MDHEN, CDR2 SYDVKM, per germline. V was shortened by 5 bases and J by 5 bases, with 12 bases between the two germline ends. CDR3 residues: CASSTLTETGELFF. The CDR3 DNA reads TGTGCCAGCAGTACCTTGACGGAAACCGGGGAGCTGTTTTTT.

V is TRBV19 and J is TRBJ1-2, with TRBD1 matching 8 bases. The germline V gene has CDR1 LNHDA and CDR2 SQIVND (reference sequence). The CDR3 runs to 14 residues. J gave up 4 bases and V 7 bases, and 8 bases lay outside the gene matches. The CDR3 spells CASTARDRLYGYTF. The CDR3 DNA reads as TGTGCCAGTACAGCGAGGGACAGGCTCTATGGCTACACCTTC.

The V and J genes are TRBV5-1 and TRBJ2-7; 7 bases align to TRBD1. CDR1 and CDR2 from the germline V gene are SGHRS and YFSETQ. With V trimmed by 4 bases and J by 5 bases, 9 bases remained unmatched. The CDR3 sequence is 14 residues long. CDR3 sequence reads: CASSASQGSHEQYF. CDR3 DNA: TGCGCCAGCAGCGCGTCACAGGGGTCCCACGAGCAGTACTTC.

This sequence joins TRBV9 and TRBJ2-2; 7 positions match TRBD2. The ends lost 2 bases at V and 4 bases at J; junction bases unmatched: 5. In germline, CDR1 is SGDLS, CDR2 YYNGEE. This CDR3 is built from 15 residues. The CDR3 protein is CASSVSSGTTGELFF. The CDR3 nucleotides read TGTGCCAGCAGCGTTTCTAGCGGAACCACCGGGGAGCTGTTTTTT.

The chain employs TRBV27 and TRBJ1-5, with 8 nucleotides matching TRBD1. CDR3 length equals 14 residues. Germline V gene data show CDR1 as MNHEY and CDR2 as SMNVEV (reference sequence). Losses at the gene ends were 2 bases for V and 6 bases for J; bases not matched to a gene: 3. Here the CDR3 DNA reads TGTGCCAGCAGTTTAGCAGGGGGCGGTCAGCCCCAGCATTTT. This gives the protein CASSLAGGGQPQHF.

This clone was picked up one time. This sequence joins TRBV5-1 and TRBJ2-5, with 7 bases aligning to TRBD1. CDR3 length: 16 amino acids. J was trimmed by 4 bases and V by 4 bases; bases with no gene match: 13. CDR1 is SGHRS and CDR2 is YFSETQ in the germline V gene. The CDR3 bases are TGCGCCAGCAGCAAACGACCGGGACAGACTGCAGAGACCCAGTACTTC. It translates to CASSKRPGQTAETQYF. The full variable domain, completed using reference TRBV5-1 and TRBJ2-5, is KAGVTQTPRYLIKTRGQQVTLSCSPISGHRSVSWYQQTPGQGLQFLFEYFSETQRNKGNFPGRFSGRQFSNSRSEMNVSTLELGDSALYLCASSKRPGQTAETQYFGPGTRLLVL.

The genes are TRBV28 and TRBJ2-7; TRBD1 matches 8 bases. The J segment lost 7 bases and the V segment lost 3 bases, leaving 5 bases of the junction unmatched. The CDR3 runs 13 residues. The germline V gene has CDR1 MDHEN and CDR2 SYDVKM. The CDR3 region is CASSLTGVGEQYF. In nucleotides, the CDR3 is TGTGCCAGCAGTTTGACAGGGGTGGGGGAGCAGTACTTC.

On this clone itself: Other DNA sequences in this specimen translate into the identical CDR3. This chain uses TRBV5-1 with TRBJ2-7; TRBD1 is a possible D gene (5 bases). V dropped 2 bases and J dropped 3 bases, with 12 bases sitting between them. The CDR3 loop spans 14 amino acids. The V gene's germline CDR1 is SGHRS and CDR2 YFSETQ. This chain's CDR3 is CASSLKGPSYEQYF. CDR3 bases: TGCGCCAGCAGCTTAAAGGGGCCCAGCTACGAGCAGTACTTC.

The chain recombines TRBV28 with TRBJ1-2, with 9 bases that match TRBD1. V lost 5 bases to trimming and J lost 5 bases; unmatched junction nucleotides: 15. This CDR3 contains 17 residues. Germline V gene data show CDR1 as MDHEN and CDR2 as SYDVKM. CDR3: CASSLSTGGASRYGYTF. The CDR3 DNA reads TGTGCCAGCAGTCTAAGTACAGGGGGCGCCTCCCGTTATGGCTACACCTTC.

The rearrangement joins TRBV11-2 to TRBJ2-1; D call uncertain. Germline V gene lookup returns CDR1 SGHAT and CDR2 FQNNGV. The V and J ends lost 5 bases and 0 bases respectively, with 11 bases between them. CDR3 length equals 15 residues. The CDR3 sequence: CASSRLSTSYNEQFF. The DNA for the CDR3 is TGTGCCAGCAGCCGGTTGTCAACCTCCTACAATGAGCAGTTCTTC. Full variable domain (rest looked up from reference TRBV11-2 and TRBJ2-1): EAGVAQSPRYKIIEKRQSVAFWCNPISGHATLYWYQQILGQGPKLLIQFQNNGVVDDSQLPKDRFSAERLKGVDSTLKIQPAKLEDSAVYLCASSRLSTSYNEQFFGPGTRLTVL.

The chain combines TRBV5-8 with TRBJ2-1; a weak D match, TRBD2 (5 bases). CDR1 and CDR2 (germline): SGHTS, YDEGEE. The CDR3 loop spans 15 amino acids. The V end lost 3 bases, the J end lost 3 bases, and 13 bases lay between the germline ends. In nucleotides, the CDR3 is TGTGCCAGCAGCTCCCGCATCCGGGGCTACAATGAGCAGTTCTTC. Translation: CASSSRIRGYNEQFF.

The chain is built from TRBV18 and TRBJ2-6, with 7 bases fitting TRBD1. The CDR3 is made up of 12 amino acids. CDR1 KGHSH and CDR2 LQKENI come from the germline V gene. V dropped 3 bases and J dropped 12; count of bases not matched to a gene: 2. This CDR3 reads CASSPKGAVLTF. The CDR3 bases are TGTGCCAGCTCACCTAAGGGGGCCGTCCTGACTTTC.

As concerns this clone: Additional DNA sequences in this sample encode the identical CDR3. This sequence joins TRBV7-9 and TRBJ2-7; 13 positions agree with TRBD2. With V trimmed by 4 bases and J by 4 bases, 1 base remained unmatched. CDR1 is SEHNR and CDR2 is FQNEAQ in the germline V gene (reference sequence). This CDR3 contains 14 residues. CDR3 in amino acids: CASSSGLAGYEQYF. CDR3 nucleotide sequence: TGTGCCAGCAGCTCGGGACTAGCGGGGTACGAGCAGTACTTC.

The chain carries TRBV6-6 and TRBJ1-4, with 11 bases aligning to TRBD1. The CDR3 length is 14 residues. The V and J ends lost 6 bases and 7 bases, in that order; junction bases with no gene match: 4. Germline V gene data show CDR1 as MNHNY and CDR2 as SVGAGI (reference sequence). CDR3 amino acids: CASSGQGAFEKLFF. CDR3 DNA sequence: TGTGCCAGCAGCGGACAGGGGGCATTTGAAAAACTGTTTTTT.

The chain couples TRBV19 to TRBJ1-5, with 8 bases matching TRBD1. The ends lost 4 bases at V and 6 bases at J; junction bases unmatched: 8. The CDR3 extends over 15 amino acids. Germline CDR1 and CDR2: LNHDA and SQIVND (reference sequence). CDR3 nucleotides: TGTGCCAGTAGTAGGGACAGGCCCGGGTTTCAGCCCCAGCATTTT. Residues: CASSRDRPGFQPQHF.

This clone appeared a single time. The chain links TRBV6-5 to TRBJ2-7; 9 bases fit TRBD1. From germline, CDR1 is MNHEY and CDR2 SVGAGI. This CDR3 contains 13 residues. V shed 6 bases and J 6 bases; nucleotides not matched to a gene: 6. CDR3 region: CASRMGQGTEQYF. Written as DNA, the CDR3 is TGTGCCAGCAGAATGGGACAGGGAACCGAGCAGTACTTC.

V usage is TRBV7-6 and J usage is TRBJ2-3, with 12 nucleotides matching TRBD2. Germline CDR1 is SGHVS and CDR2 is FNYEAQ. Germline trimming cut 4 bases from V and 0 bases from J; bases unmatched to any gene: 8. The CDR3 consists of 18 residues. CDR3 amino acids: CASSSRTSGTPSTDTQYF. Here the CDR3 DNA reads TGTGCCAGCAGCTCCCGGACTAGCGGGACACCTAGCACAGATACGCAGTATTTT.

The genes are TRBV14 and TRBJ1-1; TRBD1 is a possible D gene (5 bases). V was clipped by 0 bases and J by 5 bases, with 16 bases between them. The CDR3 has 16 residues. The germline CDR1 and CDR2 sequences are SGHDN and FVKESK. The CDR3 nucleotides read TGTGCCAGCAGCCAAGAGGGGAGGCAGGGTAGGACTGAAGCTTTCTTT. Translated, it gives CASSQEGRQGRTEAFF.

The V gene is TRBV21-1, the J gene TRBJ2-3; the table's D call of TRBD1 was not tested on the DNA. TRBV21-1 is classified as a pseudogene. The CDR3 runs to 15 residues. Here the CDR3 reads CASSKARGKKDTQYF. DNA of the CDR3: TGTGCCAGCAGCAAAGCAAGGGGGAAGAAGGATACGCAGTATTTT.